These 9 T cell receptor beta chains were all obtained from the same sample, sequenced in a study of cytomegalovirus exposure and HLA in healthy donors. 60 Vbeta and 13 Jbeta primers were used in PCR. Repertoires were generated with immunoSEQ multiplex PCR, while TCRdb's copy carries only in-frame clones and drops some. The sample lists fewer than 350,000 clones; about 90% were seen once. Sequenced material: PBMCs. The origin of the receptors is a woman aged 18-29 years in good health and CMV-seronegative.

J is TRBJ1-1 and V is TRBV13; no firm D call. CDR3 length: 14 amino acids. V was cut by 0 bases and J by 1 base, with 6 bases left in between. The germline V gene has CDR1 PRHDT and CDR2 FYEKMQ (reference sequence). CDR3 amino acids: CASSLGGSNTEAFF. The CDR3 DNA is TGTGCCAGCAGCTTAGGGGGCTCGAACACTGAAGCTTTCTTT.

The J gene is TRBJ1-2, the V gene TRBV27, with D hard to call. The germline V gene encodes CDR1 MNHEY and CDR2 SMNVEV (reference sequence). This CDR3 is built from 14 residues. V lost 2 bases and J lost 7, with 14 bases in between. The CDR3 sequence is CASSLGGQLGGYTF. For the CDR3, the DNA is TGTGCCAGCAGTTTAGGAGGCCAGCTAGGTGGCTACACCTTC.

The chain is built from TRBV5-1 and TRBJ1-1, with 9 nucleotides matching TRBD1. This CDR3 is built from 17 residues. Germline V lookup: CDR1 SGHRS, CDR2 YFSETQ. Trimming took 0 bases from V and 3 from J; bases not matched to a gene: 9. CDR3 sequence: CASSLATGGNRYTEAFF. For the CDR3, the DNA is TGCGCCAGCAGCTTGGCGACAGGGGGTAATAGGTACACTGAAGCTTTCTTT.

The DNA for the CDR3 is TGTGCCATCATGAGGGATCCCCAAGAGACCCAGTACTTC. It is translated as CAIMRDPQETQYF. The rearrangement joins TRBV10-3 to TRBJ2-5, with D tentatively TRBD2 (5 bases). Germline V gene sequence: CDR1 ENHRY, CDR2 SYGVKD. The length of the CDR3 is 13 residues. V lost 7 bases and J lost 1, with 10 bases in between.

This sequence joins TRBV6-5 and TRBJ2-7; TRBD2 agrees at 7 bases. The V and J ends lost 2 bases and 2 bases, in that order; junction bases with no gene match: 9. The CDR3 is 16 residues long. CDR1 is MNHEY and CDR2 is SVGAGI in the germline V gene. The CDR3 DNA reads TGTGCCAGCAGTTACCTCACGGGCGGGGGAGCCTACGAGCAGTACTTC. Translated, it gives CASSYLTGGGAYEQYF.

This clone appeared a single time. The J gene is TRBJ2-7, the V gene TRBV6-5; 8 nucleotides match TRBD1. J lost 3 bases, V lost 5 bases, and 6 bases had no gene match. The germline gives CDR1 MNHEY, CDR2 SVGAGI. This CDR3 contains 14 residues. CDR3 protein: CASSQIRGLYEQYF. CDR3 in DNA: TGTGCCAGCAGTCAGATCAGGGGGCTCTACGAGCAGTACTTC.

V and J are TRBV5-6 and TRBJ2-7; 9 nucleotides line up with TRBD1. Germline V CDR1 and CDR2: SGHDT, YYEEEE. The CDR3 runs 14 residues. The junction had 5 bases not matched to a gene; V was cut back by 5 bases and J by 2 bases. The chain's CDR3 is CASRGTGSAYEQYF. CDR3 sequence (DNA): TGTGCCAGCAGGGGGACAGGGTCGGCCTACGAGCAGTACTTC. The whole variable domain, remainder taken from reference TRBV5-6 and TRBJ2-7, is DAGVTQSPTHLIKTRGQQVTLRCSPKSGHDTVSWYQQALGQGPQFIFQYYEEEERQRGNFPDRFSGHQFPNYSSELNVNALLLGDSALYLCASRGTGSAYEQYFGPGTRLTVT.

V gene TRBV19 combines with J gene TRBJ1-1; D might be TRBD1 (6 bases). The germline V gene encodes CDR1 LNHDA and CDR2 SQIVND (reference sequence). There are 18 residues in the CDR3. Trimming cost V 7 bases and J 1 base, with 25 bases left between them. The DNA for the CDR3 is TGTGCCAGTAAAGGTCCTCCCGAGGCAGGGGCTCCGAACACTGAAGCTTTCTTT. This encodes CASKGPPEAGAPNTEAFF.

V usage is TRBV5-1 and J usage is TRBJ2-5; TRBD2 might be the D (6 bases). Germline V gives CDR1 SGHRS, CDR2 YFSETQ. Trimming removed 2 bases from V and 2 bases from J, with 10 bases in between. This CDR3 comprises 14 residues. The CDR3 coding sequence is TGCGCCAGCAGCTTCATAGCGGCTCAAGAGACCCAGTACTTC. It is translated as CASSFIAAQETQYF. Together with reference TRBV5-1 and TRBJ2-5, the CDR3 gives the full variable domain: KAGVTQTPRYLIKTRGQQVTLSCSPISGHRSVSWYQQTPGQGLQFLFEYFSETQRNKGNFPGRFSGRQFSNSRSEMNVSTLELGDSALYLCASSFIAAQETQYFGPGTRLLVL.